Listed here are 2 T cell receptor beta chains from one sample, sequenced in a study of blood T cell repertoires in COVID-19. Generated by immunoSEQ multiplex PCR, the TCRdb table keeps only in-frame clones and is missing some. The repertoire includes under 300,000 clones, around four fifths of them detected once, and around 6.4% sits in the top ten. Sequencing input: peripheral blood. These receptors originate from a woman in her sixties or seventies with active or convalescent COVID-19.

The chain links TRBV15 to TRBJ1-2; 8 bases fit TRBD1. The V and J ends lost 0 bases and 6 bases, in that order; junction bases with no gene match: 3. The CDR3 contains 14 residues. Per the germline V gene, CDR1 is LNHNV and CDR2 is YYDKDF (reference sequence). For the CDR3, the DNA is TGTGCCACCAGCAGAGAGGACAGGGCCCATGGCTACACCTTC. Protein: CATSREDRAHGYTF.

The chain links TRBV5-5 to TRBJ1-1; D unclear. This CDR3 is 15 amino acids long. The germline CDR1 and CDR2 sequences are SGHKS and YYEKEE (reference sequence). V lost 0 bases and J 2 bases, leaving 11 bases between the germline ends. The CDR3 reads CASSLGSNRNTEAFF. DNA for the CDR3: TGTGCCAGCAGCTTGGGGTCGAACAGAAACACTGAAGCTTTCTTT.